Reported below is one T cell receptor (beta chain). Its target is not known. This sample was taken from a study of cytomegalovirus exposure and HLA in healthy donors. General observations from the study: Analysis was carried out at a later point, and it linked a missense DCLRE1C variant to TCR beta V- and J-gene trimming. Presence/absence analyses took donor sequencing depth as roughly uniform. Specificity of a few CMV-associated chains for CMV antigens was verified in vitro.

Trimming removed 7 bases from V and 7 bases from J; junction bases left unmatched: 5. The germline CDR1 and CDR2 sequences are SNHLY and FYNNEI. CDR3 length: 12 residues. 60 Vbeta and 13 Jbeta primers were used in PCR. This table comes from immunoSEQ multiplex PCR, and its TCRdb copy is limited to in-frame clones, with some not included. The sample holds over 85,000 clones, roughly three quarters seen once. Sequencing was performed on PBMCs. This receptor was identified in a female donor in good health and CMV-seronegative. The V and J genes are TRBV2 and TRBJ1-1; 8 nucleotides align to TRBD1. The CDR3 nucleotides read TGTGCCAGCACCATTGGACAGGGTGAAGCTTTCTTT. Its protein product is CASTIGQGEAFF.